A selection of T cell receptor beta chains follows, all from one sample in a study of T-cell memory formation after mild COVID-19. TCRdb ran MiXCR on the 5' RACE reads and lists one entry per CDR3 protein. The data contain 150,000 to 200,000 distinct CDR3 sequences, 10% to 15% of them singletons. The sequenced sample consisted of PBMCs or a T cell subset sorted from them (not recorded which). These receptors all come from a man aged 18 to 35 who had mild COVID-19 (a few samples of this study predate the infection). Cell type and time point are not known. CDR3s include the opening cysteine and the closing phenylalanine or tryptophan. D genes are given only for firm matches. Expanded clones get a size class; other rows say once, few or many, or leave the size out.

many	TRBV7-3	.	TRBJ1-5	CASSLLPGANQPQHF	TGTGCCAGCAGCTTATTACCCGGGGCCAATCAGCCCCAGCATTTT
few	TRBV12-3/TRBV12-4	.	TRBJ2-1	CASSRRADEQFF	TGTGCCAGCAGCCGCAGGGCGGATGAGCAGTTCTTC
few	TRBV30	.	TRBJ2-3	CAWSMDLVSDTQYF	TGTGCCTGGAGCATGGACTTGGTCTCCGATACGCAGTATTTT
few	TRBV7-2	.	TRBJ2-2	CASSLVAGAGTGELFF	TGTGCCAGCAGCTTAGTGGCAGGGGCGGGGACCGGGGAGCTGTTTTTT
few	TRBV5-5	.	TRBJ1-1	CASSLTASTEAFF	TGTGCCAGCAGCTTAACAGCCTCGACTGAAGCTTTCTTT
.	TRBV4-2	TRBD2	TRBJ2-2	CASSRASGLAGGENTGELFF	TGTGCCAGCAGCCGTGCGAGTGGGCTAGCGGGGGGCGAGAACACCGGGGAGCTGTTTTTT
.	TRBV7-2	.	TRBJ2-2	CASSLIATQNTGELFF	TGTGCCAGCAGCTTAATAGCCACACAGAACACCGGGGAGCTGTTTTTT
few	TRBV7-2	.	TRBJ1-2	CASSPTRSVYGYTF	TGTGCCAGCAGCCCTACGCGGTCAGTTTATGGCTACACCTTC
few	TRBV7-8	.	TRBJ2-3	CASSLRGGGISSTDTQYF	TGTGCCAGCAGCTTACGAGGGGGGGGGATCTCTAGCACAGATACGCAGTATTTT
many	TRBV7-3	.	TRBJ1-2	CASSLLGGYGYTF	TGTGCCAGCAGCTTATTGGGGGGCTATGGCTACACCTTC
few	TRBV12-3/TRBV12-4	TRBD2	TRBJ2-5	CASSFYVAGGLETQYF	TGTGCCAGCAGTTTTTACGTAGCGGGGGGGCTAGAGACCCAGTACTTC
.	TRBV19	.	TRBJ1-1	CASSIDRGRTEAFF	TGTGCCAGTAGTATAGATCGGGGGCGCACTGAAGCTTTCTTT
.	TRBV9	.	TRBJ1-5	CASSADGFSNQPQHF	TGTGCCAGCAGCGCGGACGGATTTAGCAATCAGCCCCAGCATTTT
few	TRBV7-2	.	TRBJ2-5	CASSLALISMETQYF	TGTGCCAGCAGCTTAGCGCTGATTAGCATGGAGACCCAGTACTTC
few	TRBV7-9	.	TRBJ1-2	CASSLWDRPGVSYTF	TGTGCCAGCAGCCTGTGGGACCGGCCGGGAGTAAGCTACACCTTC
.	TRBV6-2/TRBV6-3	TRBD2	TRBJ2-5	CASSYPSRTSRGETQYF	TGTGCCAGCAGTTACCCGAGTAGGACTAGCAGAGGGGAGACCCAGTACTTC
few	TRBV4-1	TRBD2	TRBJ2-7	CASRGISGSSYEQYF	TGCGCCAGCAGGGGTATTAGCGGGTCGTCCTACGAGCAGTACTTC
few	TRBV12-3/TRBV12-4	TRBD2	TRBJ2-3	CASSLPSSGGLWDTQYF	TGTGCCAGCAGTTTACCCTCTAGCGGGGGGCTGTGGGATACGCAGTATTTT
few	TRBV19	.	TRBJ1-1	CASTYRQNTEAFF	TGTGCCAGTACTTACAGGCAGAACACTGAAGCTTTCTTT
.	TRBV7-9	TRBD1	TRBJ2-2	CASRSGQGRSTGELFF	TGTGCCAGCAGAAGCGGACAGGGGCGAAGCACCGGGGAGCTGTTTTTT
.	TRBV4-2	TRBD2	TRBJ2-3	CASSSRGSGGDTQYF	TGTGCCAGCAGTTCAAGGGGTAGCGGGGGAGATACGCAGTATTTT
few	TRBV7-2	.	TRBJ1-6	CASSDQQNSPLHF	TGTGCCAGCAGCGATCAGCAGAATTCACCCCTCCACTTT
many	TRBV7-9	.	TRBJ2-1	CASSPQNEQFF	TGTGCCAGCAGCCCCCAGAATGAGCAGTTCTTC
.	TRBV12-3/TRBV12-4	.	TRBJ2-3	CAIRGTPMADTQYF	TGTGCCATCCGCGGGACACCCATGGCAGATACGCAGTATTTT
many	TRBV6-1	.	TRBJ2-5	CASSETPTGTQYF	TGTGCCAGCAGTGAAACCCCCACGGGGACCCAGTACTTC
.	TRBV7-2	.	TRBJ2-1	CASSYGRPGLNEQFF	TGTGCCAGCTCCTATGGGAGGCCGGGACTCAATGAGCAGTTCTTC
.	TRBV24-1	.	TRBJ1-5	CATSNTGWAQHF	TGTGCCACCAGTAACACGGGCTGGGCCCAGCATTTT
.	TRBV9	.	TRBJ1-1	CASSVQGYANTEAFF	TGTGCCAGCAGCGTACAAGGATACGCGAACACTGAAGCTTTCTTT
.	TRBV6-5	.	TRBJ1-6	CASTQGSYNSPLHF	TGTGCCAGCACACAGGGCTCCTATAATTCACCCCTCCACTTT
many	TRBV5-1	.	TRBJ2-6	CASSLPGANVLTF	TGCGCCAGCAGCCTGCCCGGGGCCAACGTCCTGACTTTC
.	TRBV15	.	TRBJ2-5	CATSRDRGEQETQYF	TGTGCCACCAGCAGAGATCGAGGGGAACAAGAGACCCAGTACTTC
many	TRBV7-2	.	TRBJ2-5	CASSLQYQETQYF	TGTGCCAGCAGCTTACAGTACCAAGAGACCCAGTACTTC
.	TRBV9	TRBD1	TRBJ1-2	CASSPGQEAYGYTF	TGTGCCAGCAGCCCAGGACAGGAGGCCTATGGCTACACCTTC
.	TRBV7-3	.	TRBJ2-3	CASSLYSATDTQYF	TGTGCCAGCAGCTTATACAGCGCCACAGATACGCAGTATTTT
few	TRBV3-1	.	TRBJ2-1	CASSQVRDNEQFF	TGTGCCAGCAGCCAAGTCAGAGACAATGAGCAGTTCTTC
.	TRBV5-1	TRBD1	TRBJ2-1	CASSPSGQTYNEQFF	TGCGCCAGCAGCCCCTCGGGACAGACCTACAATGAGCAGTTCTTC
few	TRBV6-5	.	TRBJ2-1	CASGRDSSYNEQFF	TGTGCCAGCGGGCGGGACAGCTCCTACAATGAGCAGTTCTTC
.	TRBV24-1	.	TRBJ2-2	CATSDPSTGGGELFF	TGTGCCACCAGTGATCCCTCGACAGGCGGCGGGGAGCTGTTTTTT
.	TRBV5-1	TRBD1	TRBJ1-6	CASRITTGGSSSPLHF	TGCGCCAGCCGGATCACGACAGGGGGCAGTAGTTCACCCCTCCACTTT
few	TRBV7-2	.	TRBJ2-1	CASSLLSPYNEQFF	TGTGCCAGCAGCTTACTAAGTCCCTACAATGAGCAGTTCTTC
.	TRBV6-1	.	TRBJ1-3	CASRLGGQSGNTIYF	TGTGCCAGCCGATTGGGGGGCCAGTCTGGAAACACCATATATTTT
.	TRBV20-1	.	TRBJ1-6	CSARDAQTWAGKTLHF	TGCAGTGCTAGAGATGCCCAGACTTGGGCCGGTAAGACCCTCCACTTT
.	TRBV28	.	TRBJ2-1	CASSRFSRDRSSYNEQFF	TGTGCCAGCAGCCGTTTTTCTCGGGACCGGAGCTCCTACAATGAGCAGTTCTTC
.	TRBV7-9	.	TRBJ1-1	CATQGNTEAFF	TGTGCCACACAGGGGAACACTGAAGCTTTCTTT
.	TRBV7-3	.	TRBJ2-5	CASSFHRERQETQYF	TGTGCCAGCAGCTTTCACAGGGAAAGGCAAGAGACCCAGTACTTC
many	TRBV19	.	TRBJ2-2	CASSIDWTGELFF	TGTGCCAGTAGTATAGACTGGACCGGGGAGCTGTTTTTT
few	TRBV11-2	.	TRBJ2-6	CASSLDRGSGANVLTF	TGTGCCAGCAGCTTAGATCGGGGGTCTGGGGCCAACGTCCTGACTTTC
few	TRBV5-1	.	TRBJ2-7	CASSLVAALLVEQYF	TGCGCCAGCAGCTTGGTGGCAGCCCTCCTCGTCGAGCAGTACTTC
few	TRBV7-2	TRBD2	TRBJ2-1	CASGRGGYNEQFF	TGTGCCAGCGGGCGGGGGGGCTACAATGAGCAGTTCTTC
many	TRBV5-1	TRBD1	TRBJ2-5	CASSLTGGQGETQYF	TGCGCCAGCAGCCTGACGGGGGGACAGGGAGAGACCCAGTACTTC
.	TRBV6-5	TRBD1	TRBJ1-1	CASSQGGGTEAFF	TGTGCCAGCAGCCAGGGGGGAGGCACTGAAGCTTTCTTT
many	TRBV5-1	TRBD1	TRBJ1-2	CASSPEGTGRYGYTF	TGCGCCAGCAGCCCCGAGGGGACAGGCCGCTATGGCTACACCTTC
.	TRBV2	.	TRBJ2-3	CASTLLQGTDTQYF	TGTGCCAGCACCCTCCTACAGGGCACAGATACGCAGTATTTT
few	TRBV5-1	.	TRBJ1-1	CASSPGGAFMNTEAFF	TGCGCCAGCAGCCCGGGTGGAGCCTTTATGAACACTGAAGCTTTCTTT
.	TRBV30	.	TRBJ1-4	CAWSVGEKLFF	TGTGCCTGGAGTGTAGGTGAAAAACTGTTTTTT
.	TRBV20-1	.	TRBJ1-1	CSATAGQNTEAFF	TGCAGTGCTACGGCAGGTCAGAACACTGAAGCTTTCTTT
.	TRBV7-2	TRBD1	TRBJ2-5	CASSLPTGGLETQYF	TGTGCCAGCAGCTTACCGACAGGGGGCTTAGAGACCCAGTACTTC
few	TRBV6-2/TRBV6-3	TRBD2	TRBJ2-3	CASSRTSGGLPFQYF	TGTGCCAGCAGTCGGACTAGCGGGGGTCTACCTTTTCAGTATTTT
.	TRBV11-2	TRBD2	TRBJ2-1	CASSPSSGGPLYEQFF	TGTGCCAGCAGCCCCTCTAGCGGGGGACCGTTATATGAGCAGTTCTTC